The 20 T cell receptor beta chains reported below all come from one sample, sequenced in a study of naive CD8 T cells in extremely preterm neonates. Using immunoSEQ multiplex PCR, the repertoire was profiled, and TCRdb retains in-frame clones only, with some absent. The sample lists several thousand clones, roughly 98% occurring once. Sequenced material: naive CD8+ T cells from blood. The source of these receptors is a human donor in good health.

This sequence joins TRBV30 and TRBJ2-1; D is unresolved. V dropped 1 base and J dropped 8 bases, with 6 bases sitting between them. CDR3 length equals 11 residues. Germline loops: CDR1 GTSNPN, CDR2 SVGIG (reference sequence). The CDR3 DNA follows: TGTGCCTGGAGTGATTTCGATGAGCAGTTCTTC. Amino acid sequence: CAWSDFDEQFF.

This CDR3 reads CASSMPGQGGGNTIYF. The CDR3 DNA reads TGTGCCAGCAGTATGCCGGGACAGGGAGGTGGAAACACCATATATTTT. This chain connects TRBV28 to TRBJ1-3; 9 bases match TRBD1. CDR1 and CDR2 from the germline V gene are MDHEN and SYDVKM. This CDR3 is 16 amino acids long. V dropped 5 bases and J dropped 3; count of bases not matched to a gene: 8.

CDR3 loop: CASSQGESGNTEAFF. Here the CDR3 DNA reads TGTGCCAGCAGCCAAGGGGAGTCGGGTAACACTGAAGCTTTCTTT. The chain is built from TRBV4-2 and TRBJ1-1; D gene ambiguous. The CDR3 runs 15 residues. The germline V and J ends were trimmed by 1 base and 2 bases, with 11 bases remaining between them. The germline CDR1 and CDR2 sequences are LGHNA and YNFKEQ.

J is TRBJ2-7 and V is TRBV6-5; 10 bases match TRBD1. Per the germline V gene, CDR1 is MNHEY and CDR2 is SVGAGI. The V segment lost 11 bases and the J segment 3 bases; nucleotides outside the gene matches: 7. This CDR3 contains 13 residues. CDR3 amino acids: CASTGTGVYEQYF. DNA for the CDR3: TGTGCCTCGACCGGGACAGGGGTCTACGAGCAGTACTTC.

The chain joins TRBV10-3 to TRBJ1-2, with TRBD1 matching over 7 bases. Per germline, CDR1 ENHRY and CDR2 SYGVKD. V dropped 5 bases and J dropped 4; count of bases not matched to a gene: 7. The length of the CDR3 is 14 residues. This CDR3 is CAISPGDSTYGYTF. In DNA, the CDR3 is TGTGCCATCAGTCCCGGGGACAGCACCTATGGCTACACCTTC.

The chain carries TRBV7-9 and TRBJ2-7; D possibly corresponds to TRBD1 (6 bases). CDR1 is SEHNR and CDR2 is FQNEAQ in the germline V gene (reference sequence). CDR3 length equals 15 residues. Trimming left V 2 bases short and J 1 base short, with 12 bases between. CDR3 in DNA: TGTGCCAGCAGCTTAATGACAGGTAATTCCTACGAGCAGTACTTC. Amino acids: CASSLMTGNSYEQYF.

The genes are TRBV19 and TRBJ1-5, with a possible D match to TRBD1 (5 bases). V lost 1 base, J lost 1 base, and 14 bases lay in between. Per germline, CDR1 LNHDA and CDR2 SQIVND (reference sequence). The CDR3 loop spans 17 amino acids. The CDR3 sequence: CASSIVVGGASNQPQHF. Here the CDR3 DNA reads TGTGCCAGTAGTATAGTGGTGGGTGGGGCAAGCAATCAGCCCCAGCATTTT.

The chain uses TRBV19 and TRBJ1-2, with 10 bases identical to TRBD1. This CDR3 is 16 amino acids long. Germline-derived CDR1 and CDR2 are LNHDA and SQIVND (reference sequence). The V segment lost 6 bases and the J segment 2 bases; nucleotides outside the gene matches: 9. DNA of the CDR3: TGTGCCAGTAGCGATAAATCGACAGGGGGCAACTATGGCTACACCTTC. This sequence encodes CASSDKSTGGNYGYTF.

The gene calls are TRBV12-2 and TRBJ1-3. TRBV12-2 is noted as a pseudogene. There are 13 residues in the CDR3. This chain's CDR3 is CASRRPSGNTIYF. CDR3 coding DNA: TGTGCAAGTCGCCGTCCCTCTGGAAACACCATATATTTT.

The count of this clone is one. This chain links TRBV30 with TRBJ1-4, with D possibly matching TRBD1 (6 bases). V was clipped by 1 base and J by 8 bases, with 14 bases between them. The CDR3 sequence is 14 residues long. CDR1 and CDR2 (germline): GTSNPN, SVGIG (reference sequence). The CDR3 sequence is CAWSGEQGGEKLFF. The CDR3 DNA reads TGTGCCTGGAGTGGAGAACAGGGAGGGGAAAAACTGTTTTTT.

This chain connects TRBV28 to TRBJ1-2, with 9 bases matching TRBD1. The CDR3 is 14 residues long. V lost 3 bases and J lost 4; bases outside the gene matches: 3. Germline V CDR1 and CDR2: MDHEN, SYDVKM. The DNA of the CDR3 is TGTGCCAGCAGTTTGGGGACAGGGTCCTATGGCTACACCTTC. Translating it yields CASSLGTGSYGYTF.

This rearrangement joins TRBV19 to TRBJ2-1; D may be TRBD2 (5 bases). Between the trimmed V and J ends, which lost 1 base and 1 base, there was a span of 5 bases. The CDR3 runs 14 residues. Germline V gene lookup returns CDR1 LNHDA and CDR2 SQIVND (reference sequence). The CDR3 sequence is CASSIAGSYNEQFF. The CDR3, as DNA: TGTGCCAGTAGTATAGCGGGATCCTACAATGAGCAGTTCTTC.

The chain links TRBV11-2 to TRBJ1-1; D gene uncertain. The germline V gene has CDR1 SGHAT and CDR2 FQNNGV. V dropped 5 bases and J dropped 3 bases, with 7 bases sitting between them. This CDR3 region has 12 residues. The CDR3 is CASSPGYTEAFF. In DNA, the CDR3 is TGTGCCAGCAGCCCGGGGTACACTGAAGCTTTCTTT. Full variable domain (missing parts from reference TRBV11-2 and TRBJ1-1): EAGVAQSPRYKIIEKRQSVAFWCNPISGHATLYWYQQILGQGPKLLIQFQNNGVVDDSQLPKDRFSAERLKGVDSTLKIQPAKLEDSAVYLCASSPGYTEAFFGQGTRLTVV.

The count of this clone is one. This rearrangement joins TRBV9 to TRBJ2-5, with 10 nucleotides matching TRBD2. This CDR3 is built from 14 residues. V lost 6 bases to trimming and J lost 5 bases; unmatched junction nucleotides: 7. Germline CDR1 is SGDLS and CDR2 is YYNGEE. CDR3 protein: CASNLGTSDETQYF. DNA for the CDR3: TGTGCCAGCAACCTCGGGACTAGCGATGAGACCCAGTACTTC. The variable domain in full, with the rest retrieved from reference TRBV9 and TRBJ2-5, is DSGVTQTPKHLITATGQRVTLRCSPRSGDLSVYWYQQSLDQGLQFLIQYYNGEERAKGNILERFSAQQFPDLHSELNLSSLELGDSALYFCASNLGTSDETQYFGPGTRLLVL.

The CDR3 loop is CSVEKRGGRNGELFF. Here the CDR3 DNA reads TGCAGCGTTGAAAAGCGGGGGGGCCGTAACGGGGAGCTGTTTTTT. J is TRBJ2-2 and V is TRBV29-1, with TRBD2 identical over 10 bases. The V segment lost 2 bases and the J segment 7 bases; nucleotides outside the gene matches: 7. There are 15 residues in the CDR3. Germline-derived CDR1 and CDR2 are SQVTM and ANQGSEA.

This clone occurred once. This sequence joins TRBV30 and TRBJ2-7; a possible D gene is TRBD1 (5 bases). Trimming left V 2 bases short and J 3 bases short, with 11 bases between. Germline V gene data show CDR1 as GTSNPN and CDR2 as SVGIG (reference sequence). The CDR3 runs 13 residues. Here the CDR3 reads CAWSQAGLYEQYF. The CDR3, as DNA: TGTGCCTGGAGTCAGGCAGGGCTCTACGAGCAGTACTTC.

The V gene is TRBV7-9, the J gene TRBJ1-2, with 12 bases matching TRBD1. The CDR3 is 14 amino acids. V was pared by 5 bases and J by 7 bases, with 5 bases of the junction left unmatched. Germline-derived CDR1 and CDR2 are SEHNR and FQNEAQ (reference sequence). The CDR3 loop reads CASSPWDRGLGYTF. DNA of the CDR3: TGTGCCAGCAGCCCCTGGGACAGGGGGCTTGGCTACACCTTC. Full variable domain (rest looked up from reference TRBV7-9 and TRBJ1-2): DTGVSQNPRHKITKRGQNVTFRCDPISEHNRLYWYRQTLGQGPEFLTYFQNEAQLEKSRLLSDRFSAERPKGSFSTLEIQRTEQGDSAMYLCASSPWDRGLGYTFGSGTRLTVV.

This chain links TRBV28 with TRBJ1-2, with a possible D match to TRBD1 (5 bases). The V gene lost 0 bases and the J gene lost 2 bases, with 13 bases spanning the gap. CDR3 length: 16 residues. The germline V gene encodes CDR1 MDHEN and CDR2 SYDVKM. CDR3 bases: TGTGCCAGCAGTTTATGGACGGGCAGGGCCAACTATGGCTACACCTTC. Its translation: CASSLWTGRANYGYTF.

This chain links TRBV13 with TRBJ1-3; D perhaps matches TRBD1 (5 bases). The germline V gene has CDR1 PRHDT and CDR2 FYEKMQ (reference sequence). V shed 2 bases and J shed 2 bases, with 16 bases lying between them. The CDR3 is 17 residues long. The DNA of the CDR3 is TGTGCCAGCAGCTTACCCTCGGGGGGGAGGCCTGGAAACACCATATATTTT. Its protein product is CASSLPSGGRPGNTIYF.

The chain links TRBV28 to TRBJ2-6; TRBD1 is a possible D gene (5 bases). V was clipped by 0 bases and J by 0 bases, with 12 bases between them. This CDR3 has 18 residues. From germline, CDR1 is MDHEN and CDR2 SYDVKM. In nucleotides, the CDR3 is TGTGCCAGCAGTTTATGGGGCAGGGAAAGCTCTGGGGCCAACGTCCTGACTTTC. Residues: CASSLWGRESSGANVLTF.